The clone carrying this T cell receptor beta chain has more than one count but fewer than ten. The antigen remains undetermined. This specimen belongs to a study of identical twins. General study points: The study reached conclusions through statistical analysis that was cross-sectional, not following the same donors.

The CDR3 runs 13 residues. In germline, CDR1 is KGHSH, CDR2 LQKENI. Trimming removed 3 bases at V and 0 bases at J, with 5 bases between. Template switching added a universal primer binding site, and final cDNA carried unique molecular identifiers. TCRdb itself ran the 5' RACE reads through MiXCR, one entry per CDR3 protein. The repertoire includes nearly 900,000 distinct CDR3 sequences, 9% to 15% of them detected once, and around 1.6% sits in the top ten. This sample also belongs to another study, concerning yellow fever vaccine responses in identical twins.

Sequences were obtained from PBMCs. This chain uses TRBV18 with TRBJ1-1; D ambiguous. This clonotype was obtained from a woman aged 18-29 years in good health. CDR3 sequence (DNA): TGTGCCAGCTCACCTTGGTTGAACACTGAAGCTTTCTTT. It is translated as CASSPWLNTEAFF.